This T cell receptor (beta chain) was recorded in a study of glioma-infiltrating T cells. General study results and limits: Non-neoplastic patients had below-expected tissue-blood divergence, while all gliomas exceeded expectation. Only very few CDR3 sequences appeared in both tissue and blood.

This clonotype was counted only a few times. Antigen: not known. The iRepertoire nested amplicon-rescue multiplex PCR amplified TCR alpha and beta CDR3s from RNA. For one-step reverse transcription and amplification, about 90-400 ng of tissue mRNA or PBMC total RNA was used. Each CDR3 protein is one row after TCRdb ran MiXCR on the multiplex PCR reads. The sample has about 140,000 distinct CDR3 sequences; 30% to 40% are singletons. Germline CDR1 is DFQATT and CDR2 is SNEGSKA (reference sequence). V was clipped by 3 bases and J by 4 bases; unmatched bases: 3. CDR3 size: 13 residues. This TCR derives from a human donor with low-grade glioma or glioblastoma, undergoing nonglioma brain surgery, or in good health (not recorded which). The rearrangement joins TRBV20-1 to TRBJ1-2; 9 bases match TRBD1. Sequenced material: glioma tissue, nonneoplastic brain tissue, or PBMCs (not recorded which). For the CDR3, the DNA is TGCAGTGCTAGTGGGACAGGGCCCTATGGCTACACCTTC. Its protein product is CSASGTGPYGYTF.